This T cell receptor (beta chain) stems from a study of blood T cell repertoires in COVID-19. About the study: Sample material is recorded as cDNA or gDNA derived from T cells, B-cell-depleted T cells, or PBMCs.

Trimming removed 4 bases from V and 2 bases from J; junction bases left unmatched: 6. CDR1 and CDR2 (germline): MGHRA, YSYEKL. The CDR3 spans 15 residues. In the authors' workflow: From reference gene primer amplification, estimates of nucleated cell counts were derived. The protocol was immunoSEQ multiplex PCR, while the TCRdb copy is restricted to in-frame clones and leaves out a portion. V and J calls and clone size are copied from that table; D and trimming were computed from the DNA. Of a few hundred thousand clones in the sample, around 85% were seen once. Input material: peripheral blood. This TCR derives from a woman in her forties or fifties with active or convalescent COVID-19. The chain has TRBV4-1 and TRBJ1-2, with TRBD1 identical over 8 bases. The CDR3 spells CASSLHRTGNYGYTF. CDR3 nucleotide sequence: TGCGCCAGCAGCCTACATCGGACAGGGAACTATGGCTACACCTTC.